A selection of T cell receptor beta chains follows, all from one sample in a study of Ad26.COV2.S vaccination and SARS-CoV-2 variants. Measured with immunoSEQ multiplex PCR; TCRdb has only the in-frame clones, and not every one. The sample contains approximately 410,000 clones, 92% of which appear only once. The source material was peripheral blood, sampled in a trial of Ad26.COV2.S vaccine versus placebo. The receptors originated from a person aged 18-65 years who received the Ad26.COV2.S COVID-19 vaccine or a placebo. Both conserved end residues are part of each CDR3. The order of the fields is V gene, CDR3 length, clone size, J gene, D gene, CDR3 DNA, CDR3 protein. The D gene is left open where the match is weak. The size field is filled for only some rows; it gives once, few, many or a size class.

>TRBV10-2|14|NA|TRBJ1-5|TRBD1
TGCGCCAGCGGAGACAGGGCGAGCAATCAGCCCCAGCATTTT
CASGDRASNQPQHF
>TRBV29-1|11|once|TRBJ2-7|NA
TGCAGCGTCAGGACAGCCTACGAGCAGTACTTC
CSVRTAYEQYF
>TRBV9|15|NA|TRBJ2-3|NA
TGTGCCAGCAGCGCAAACCGGCTTGCTCCAGATACGCAGTATTTT
CASSANRLAPDTQYF
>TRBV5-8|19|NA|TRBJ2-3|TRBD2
TGTGCCAGCAGCTTGGATTGGAGTAGCGGGGGGTACTCCACAGATACGCAGTATTTT
CASSLDWSSGGYSTDTQYF
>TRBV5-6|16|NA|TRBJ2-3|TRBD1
TGTGCCAGCAGCTATCGGACAGGGGGCGGCACAGATACGCAGTATTTT
CASSYRTGGGTDTQYF
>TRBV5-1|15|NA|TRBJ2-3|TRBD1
TGCGCCAGCAGCTCACGGGACAGGGGCCCAGATACGCAGTATTTT
CASSSRDRGPDTQYF
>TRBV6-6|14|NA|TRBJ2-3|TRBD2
TGTGCCAGCAGTTACTCGACTAGCCTAAATACGCAGTATTTT
CASSYSTSLNTQYF
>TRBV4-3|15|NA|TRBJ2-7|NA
TGCGCCAGCAGCCAAGATCGGACGGGATTCTACGAGCAGTACTTC
CASSQDRTGFYEQYF
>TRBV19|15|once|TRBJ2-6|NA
TGTGCCAGTAGTATATATGGCTCTGGGGCCAACGTCCTGACTTTC
CASSIYGSGANVLTF
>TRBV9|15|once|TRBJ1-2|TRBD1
TGTGCCAGCAGCGAGGGACAGAGGGCGTTATATGGCTACACCTTC
CASSEGQRALYGYTF
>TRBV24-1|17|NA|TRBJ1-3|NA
TGTGCCACCAGTGAAAACACAGGAGGGCTCTCTGGAAACACCATATATTTT
CATSENTGGLSGNTIYF
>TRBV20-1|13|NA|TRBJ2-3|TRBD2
TGCAGTGCCAGTAGCGGGGGGTCAGATACGCAGTATTTT
CSASSGGSDTQYF
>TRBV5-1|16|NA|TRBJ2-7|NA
TGCGCCAGCAGCTTTGGCTTGACGGGGCCCTCCTACGAGCAGTACTTC
CASSFGLTGPSYEQYF
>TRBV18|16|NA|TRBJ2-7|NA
TGTGCCAGCTCACCACCTCAGGGGCGAAGCTCCTACGAGCAGTACTTC
CASSPPQGRSSYEQYF
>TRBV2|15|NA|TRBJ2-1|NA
TGTGCCAGCAGTGTCGACAGCTTACGAGGCGGTGAGCAGTTCTTC
CASSVDSLRGGEQFF